A single sample gave rise to the 2 T cell receptor beta chains below, sequenced in a study of graft-versus-host responses after intestinal transplantation. Using immunoSEQ multiplex PCR, the repertoire was profiled, and TCRdb retains in-frame clones only, with some absent. The sample records some 5,600 clones, less than 30% being singletons. The sample in question was alloreactive CD4+ T cells from a mixed lymphocyte reaction culture, obtained before transplantation. Subset meaning: CFSE-low proliferating T cells sorted from roughly six-day pre-transplant mixed lymphocyte reaction (GvH or HvG direction). The receptors derive from a human patient who was an organ donor for intestinal transplantation.

This clone was seen only a few times. This chain connects TRBV6-1 to TRBJ2-7; 7 bases fit TRBD1. Germline CDR1 is MNHNS and CDR2 is SASEGT. This CDR3 is built from 12 residues. Unmatched junction bases numbered 4, after V lost 6 bases and J lost 5 bases. The CDR3 DNA sequence: TGTGCCAGCAGCAAACAGGGGAACGAGCAGTACTTC. As protein: CASSKQGNEQYF.

Only a few counts were recorded for this clone. The chain joins TRBV11-2 to TRBJ1-2, with a tentative D call TRBD1 (5 bases). Between the trimmed V and J ends, which lost 5 bases and 4 bases, there was a span of 14 bases. The CDR3 has 14 amino acids. Germline loops: CDR1 SGHAT, CDR2 FQNNGV. The CDR3, as DNA: TGTGCCAGCAGCGGGGGGGTAGCTATCTATGGCTACACCTTC. Translated, it gives CASSGGVAIYGYTF. The variable domain in full, with the rest retrieved from reference TRBV11-2 and TRBJ1-2, is EAGVAQSPRYKIIEKRQSVAFWCNPISGHATLYWYQQILGQGPKLLIQFQNNGVVDDSQLPKDRFSAERLKGVDSTLKIQPAKLEDSAVYLCASSGGVAIYGYTFGSGTRLTVV.